The text below deals with one T cell receptor beta chain. Its specificity is not known. This sample was taken from a study of T-cell memory formation after mild COVID-19. Study at large: Each donor largely had its own TCR clusters.

This CDR3 contains 15 residues. V was pared by 1 base and J by 3 bases, with 11 bases between. The germline V gene encodes CDR1 LGHDT and CDR2 YNNKEL (reference sequence). Study outcomes and limitations: Contracting CD8+ clones were enriched in EMRA, CD4+ mainly in CM and EM.

One entry per CDR3 protein, called by TCRdb with MiXCR from the 5' RACE reads. The data show roughly 170,000 distinct CDR3 sequences, with roughly 18% seen just once and approximately 4% held by the top ten. Sequenced sample: PBMCs or a T cell subset sorted from them (not recorded which). This chain joins TRBV3-1 and TRBJ2-3; no firm D call. This sequence was found in a man between 18 and 29 years old who had mild COVID-19 (a few samples of this study predate the infection). Cell type and time point are not known. The CDR3 sequence is CASSQGLSRTDTQYF. DNA for the CDR3: TGTGCCAGCAGCCAAGGCCTTAGTAGGACAGATACGCAGTATTTT.